Below, 28 T cell receptor beta chains from the same sample are listed, as sequenced in a study of T cell responses to AZD1222 COVID-19 vaccine. Produced via immunoSEQ multiplex PCR; TCRdb's table is partial and in-frame only. The sample has under 95,000 clones, around nine tenths seen once. The starting material was peripheral blood, obtained on day 0 of AZD1222 vaccination. All receptors come from an adult in good health.

The chain couples TRBV5-8 to TRBJ1-5, with 10 positions matching TRBD1. Germline V CDR1 and CDR2: SGHTS, YDEGEE. The CDR3 runs to 14 residues. Trimming cost V 4 bases and J 10 bases; bases outside gene matches: 8. The CDR3 is CASSEGQGIGPQHF. The DNA of the CDR3 is TGTGCCAGCAGCGAGGGACAGGGGATAGGTCCCCAGCATTTT.

This clone has only one observation. The V and J genes are TRBV5-1 and TRBJ2-7; the match to TRBD2 covers 10 bases. V gave up 4 bases and J gave up 3 bases; unmatched junction bases: 7. The CDR3 contains 15 residues. CDR1 and CDR2 (germline): SGHRS, YFSETQ. The CDR3 is CASSTWTSGVYEQYF. CDR3 sequence (DNA): TGCGCCAGCAGCACTTGGACTAGCGGAGTCTACGAGCAGTACTTC.

V usage is TRBV6-1 and J usage is TRBJ2-1, with no clear D. The germline V and J ends were trimmed by 5 bases and 5 bases, with 13 bases remaining between them. Germline CDR1 and CDR2: MNHNS and SASEGT. This CDR3 has 14 amino acids. CDR3 bases: TGTGCCAGCAGTTATGGTGACATCAACAATGAGCAGTTCTTC. It is translated as CASSYGDINNEQFF.

The chain combines TRBV12-3 or TRBV12-4 with TRBJ1-3; D gene ambiguous. The CDR3 sequence is 12 residues long. V lost 7 bases, J lost 4 bases, and 8 bases lay in between. CDR3 nucleotide sequence: TGTGCCAGCATACCTCAAGGAAACACCATATATTTT. This translates into CASIPQGNTIYF.

The chain carries TRBV19 and TRBJ2-2, with 9 nucleotides matching TRBD2. The CDR3 sequence is 16 residues long. V lost 7 bases, J lost 4 bases, and 10 bases stayed unmatched. Germline V gives CDR1 LNHDA, CDR2 SQIVND (reference sequence). CDR3 residues: CASKGVAGVGTGELFF. The CDR3 region has the DNA TGTGCCAGTAAAGGGGTAGCGGGAGTGGGCACCGGGGAGCTGTTTTTT.

The genes are TRBV14 and TRBJ2-1; no definite D call. CDR3 size: 16 residues. Germline assignment: CDR1 SGHDN and CDR2 FVKESK. V was clipped by 1 base and J by 1 base, with 11 bases between them. The CDR3, as DNA: TGTGCCAGCAGCCAAGGCTTAGATCCGTCCTACAATGAGCAGTTCTTC. Protein: CASSQGLDPSYNEQFF.

J is TRBJ1-4 and V is TRBV5-1; D call uncertain. Germline CDR1 is SGHRS and CDR2 is YFSETQ. The CDR3 has 15 residues. Deletions cut 4 bases from V and 3 bases from J, with 13 bases between. The CDR3 nucleotides read TGCGCCAGCAGCCCCAGATTGGGGTCTAATGAAAAACTGTTTTTT. As protein: CASSPRLGSNEKLFF.

The J gene is TRBJ1-5, the V gene TRBV20-1; D unresolved. Germline V gives CDR1 DFQATT, CDR2 SNEGSKA (reference sequence). Between the trimmed V and J ends, which lost 3 bases and 1 base, there was a span of 10 bases. The CDR3 has 14 residues. CDR3 protein: CSASPPNSNQPQHF. DNA of the CDR3: TGCAGTGCTAGTCCCCCGAACAGCAATCAGCCCCAGCATTTT.

The rearrangement joins TRBV7-2 to TRBJ2-5; no reliable D call. CDR1 SGHTA and CDR2 FQGNSA come from the germline V gene. This CDR3 has 16 amino acids. Trimming removed 5 bases at V and 3 bases at J, with 19 bases between. The CDR3 reads CASSTLVVGRKETQYF. The CDR3 DNA follows: TGTGCCAGCAGCACGTTAGTTGTAGGGCGCAAAGAGACCCAGTACTTC.

The chain uses TRBV10-3 and TRBJ1-6; D uncertain. With 3 bases removed from V and 10 bases from J, the gap between germline ends came to 13 bases. Germline V gives CDR1 ENHRY, CDR2 SYGVKD. This CDR3 is built from 14 residues. DNA of the CDR3: TGTGCCATCAGTGAAAGAAGCGCCGGCTCACCCCTCCACTTT. Protein product: CAISERSAGSPLHF.

The chain carries TRBV16 and TRBJ2-5; D ambiguous. The CDR3 consists of 11 residues. CDR1 is KGHSY and CDR2 is FQNENV in the germline V gene. V gave up 5 bases and J gave up 1 base, with 2 bases separating them. The CDR3 loop is CASSAQETQYF. The CDR3 region has the DNA TGTGCCAGCAGCGCCCAAGAGACCCAGTACTTC.

V gene TRBV15 combines with J gene TRBJ1-1; TRBD1 agrees at 8 bases. The CDR3 has 15 residues. The junction had 8 bases not matched to a gene; V was cut back by 0 bases and J by 8 bases. Germline loops: CDR1 LNHNV, CDR2 YYDKDF (reference sequence). The CDR3 region is CATSRDSGRGREAFF. The CDR3 DNA reads as TGTGCCACCAGCAGAGATTCTGGCAGGGGGCGAGAAGCTTTCTTT.

This clone was seen just once. The chain combines TRBV10-1 with TRBJ2-7; 8 bases agree with TRBD1. Germline V gene sequence: CDR1 WNHNN, CDR2 SYGVQD (reference sequence). V gave up 9 bases and J gave up 3 bases; unmatched junction bases: 4. The CDR3 sequence is 12 residues long. Here the CDR3 DNA reads TGCGCCAGTGGACAGGGTAGCTACGAGCAGTACTTC. It codes for CASGQGSYEQYF.

J is TRBJ1-3 and V is TRBV5-1, with TRBD1 matching over 7 bases. This CDR3 has 14 residues. CDR1 is SGHRS and CDR2 is YFSETQ in the germline V gene. V was pared by 2 bases and J by 1 base, with 0 bases of the junction left unmatched. CDR3 protein: CASSLQGSGNTIYF. CDR3 nucleotide sequence: TGCGCCAGCAGCTTACAGGGGTCTGGAAACACCATATATTTT.

In nucleotides, the CDR3 is TGCGCCAGCAGCTTGGGTCAGCAAGAGACCCAGTACTTC. This sequence encodes CASSLGQQETQYF. The chain employs TRBV5-1 and TRBJ2-5, with no clear D. This CDR3 comprises 13 residues. Germline CDR1 is SGHRS and CDR2 is YFSETQ. V lost 0 bases and J lost 2, with 5 bases in between.

V and J are TRBV6-5 and TRBJ2-5; no firm D call. V shed 5 bases and J shed 2 bases, with 9 bases lying between them. This CDR3 comprises 13 residues. Germline CDR1 reads MNHEY; CDR2 reads SVGAGI. In DNA form, the CDR3 reads TGTGCCAGCAGTCACAGAGTTCAAGAGACCCAGTACTTC. It translates to CASSHRVQETQYF.

The rearrangement links TRBV19 to TRBJ1-1; perhaps TRBD1 as D (6 bases). The CDR3 runs to 15 residues. Between the trimmed V and J ends, which lost 1 base and 1 base, there was a span of 10 bases. The germline V gene encodes CDR1 LNHDA and CDR2 SQIVND (reference sequence). The CDR3 DNA is TGTGCCAGTAGTATAGTCCCGGGGGCGAACACTGAAGCTTTCTTT. Amino acid sequence: CASSIVPGANTEAFF.

V usage is TRBV19 and J usage is TRBJ2-5, with TRBD2 identical over 11 bases. Germline assignment: CDR1 LNHDA and CDR2 SQIVND (reference sequence). The ends lost 6 bases at V and 4 bases at J; junction bases unmatched: 4. CDR3 size: 14 residues. The DNA for the CDR3 is TGTGCCAGTAGCCGACTAGCGGGGTTAGAGACCCAGTACTTC. It is translated as CASSRLAGLETQYF.

The chain combines TRBV7-9 with TRBJ1-5; D is ambiguous. The germline V gene encodes CDR1 SEHNR and CDR2 FQNEAQ (reference sequence). The V end lost 0 bases, the J end lost 6 bases, and 18 bases lay between the germline ends. The CDR3 totals 17 residues. CDR3 nucleotide sequence: TGTGCCAGCAGCTTAGCGAGTACAGCCAAAGGCGTTCAGCCCCAGCATTTT. The encoded protein is CASSLASTAKGVQPQHF.

The V gene is TRBV6-5, the J gene TRBJ2-4; TRBD1 might be the D (5 bases). V lost 5 bases, J lost 2 bases, and 10 bases lay in between. Germline lookup yields CDR1 MNHEY and CDR2 SVGAGI. The CDR3 is 14 amino acids. CDR3 sequence reads: CASSPQGPKNIQYF. DNA for the CDR3: TGTGCCAGCAGTCCCCAGGGTCCCAAAAACATTCAGTACTTC.

The chain has TRBV7-8 and TRBJ1-1; the match to TRBD1 covers 8 bases. The germline V gene encodes CDR1 SGHVS and CDR2 FQNEAQ. The ends lost 5 bases at V and 7 bases at J; junction bases unmatched: 18. The CDR3 covers 17 residues. CDR3 residues: CASSPDRGGRKGDEAFF. The CDR3 nucleotides are TGTGCCAGCAGCCCAGACAGGGGCGGACGAAAAGGGGATGAAGCTTTCTTT.

This rearrangement joins TRBV12-3 or TRBV12-4 to TRBJ1-6; unclear D gene. With 6 bases removed from V and 10 bases from J, the gap between germline ends came to 10 bases. The CDR3 runs 12 residues. DNA of the CDR3: TGTGCCAGCAGGAAAAGGAAGTCACCCCTCCACTTT. It specifies CASRKRKSPLHF.

This chain links TRBV20-1 with TRBJ1-6, with D unresolved. The CDR3 extends over 13 amino acids. In germline, CDR1 is DFQATT, CDR2 SNEGSKA (reference sequence). Trimming removed 3 bases at V and 5 bases at J, with 8 bases between. The CDR3 DNA reads TGCAGTGCTAGTCGGGGAAATAATTCACCCCTCCACTTT. Translation: CSASRGNNSPLHF.

The gene calls are TRBV19 and TRBJ2-3; D gene unclear. Looked up from germline, CDR1 is LNHDA and CDR2 is SQIVND (reference sequence). Deletions cut 4 bases from V and 0 bases from J, with 14 bases between. CDR3 length: 16 amino acids. CDR3 region: CASSTGRLGSTDTQYF. DNA of the CDR3: TGTGCCAGTAGTACAGGACGGCTGGGGAGCACAGATACGCAGTATTTT.

In this sample, this clone turned up many times. The rearrangement joins TRBV5-4 to TRBJ1-2; TRBD1 aligns across 7 bases. Germline V gene data show CDR1 as SGHNT and CDR2 as YYREEE (reference sequence). J gave up 4 bases and V 0 bases, and 3 bases lay outside the gene matches. The CDR3 is 14 residues long. This CDR3 is CASSLETGSYGYTF. The CDR3 DNA follows: TGTGCCAGCAGCTTGGAGACAGGGTCCTATGGCTACACCTTC. Using reference TRBV5-4 and TRBJ1-2 for the parts outside the CDR3, the full variable domain is ETGVTQSPTHLIKTRGQQVTLRCSSQSGHNTVSWYQQALGQGPQFIFQYYREEENGRGNFPPRFSGLQFPNYSSELNVNALELDDSALYLCASSLETGSYGYTFGSGTRLTVV.

J is TRBJ2-1 and V is TRBV11-3; possible D gene TRBD2, 5 bases. V shed 5 bases and J shed 8 bases, with 13 bases lying between them. The CDR3 runs to 13 residues. Germline loops: CDR1 SGHNT, CDR2 YENEEA. The CDR3 sequence is CASSRRAVHEQFF. In DNA, the CDR3 is TGTGCCAGCAGCCGGCGGGCTGTGCATGAGCAGTTCTTC.

The rearrangement joins TRBV15 to TRBJ2-7, with 10 bases lining up with TRBD1. The germline V gene encodes CDR1 LNHNV and CDR2 YYDKDF (reference sequence). Unmatched junction bases numbered 5, after V lost 5 bases and J lost 1 base. The length of the CDR3 is 15 residues. The CDR3, as DNA: TGTGCCACCAGCTCCGGACAGGGGGTATCCTACGAGCAGTACTTC. Protein product: CATSSGQGVSYEQYF. Combining the CDR3 with reference TRBV15 and TRBJ2-7 gives the whole variable domain DAMVIQNPRYQVTQFGKPVTLSCSQTLNHNVMYWYQQKSSQAPKLLFHYYDKDFNNEADTPDNFQSRRPNTSFCFLDIRSPGLGDTAMYLCATSSGQGVSYEQYFGPGTRLTVT.

The chain couples TRBV5-1 to TRBJ2-7, with TRBD2 matching over 7 bases. Germline V CDR1 and CDR2: SGHRS, YFSETQ. V gave up 1 base and J gave up 4 bases; unmatched junction bases: 2. The CDR3 contains 13 residues. CDR3 in DNA: TGCGCCAGCAGCTTGAGCGGGATTTACGAGCAGTACTTC. It specifies CASSLSGIYEQYF.